This T cell receptor (beta chain) was captured in a study of radiotherapy plus CTLA-4 blockade in lung cancer. Study observations and caveats: Following radiotherapy plus ipilimumab, tumor-derived TCR clones expanded in the blood.

The protocol was immunoSEQ multiplex PCR, while the TCRdb copy is restricted to in-frame clones and leaves out a portion. The sample consists of 81,000 or so clones, 84% of them appearing once. Notes on this clone: Its antigen is as yet unknown.

From germline, CDR1 is MDHEN and CDR2 SYDVKM. V was clipped by 6 bases and J by 5 bases, with 22 bases between them. The CDR3 runs 17 residues. V is TRBV28 and J is TRBJ1-4; D is possibly TRBD1 (5 bases). The clonotype originates from a human donor with non-small cell lung cancer who had stable disease on radiotherapy plus ipilimumab. This sample comprised peripheral blood, obtained from a patient treated with radiotherapy plus ipilimumab. CDR3 residues: CASRSSQYGTENEKLFF. The CDR3 bases are TGTGCCAGCAGAAGTTCTCAATATGGGACGGAGAATGAAAAACTGTTTTTT.